The 25 T cell receptor beta chains below were found in one sample sequenced in a study of cytomegalovirus exposure and HLA in healthy donors. The PCR had 60 Vbeta and 13 Jbeta primers. Generated by immunoSEQ multiplex PCR, the TCRdb table keeps only in-frame clones and is missing some. The sample yields 150,000 to 200,000 clones, more than 65% seen once. The sequenced material came from PBMCs. The source is a woman aged 25 to 39 in good health and CMV-seropositive.

The V call is TRBV5-1, the J call TRBJ2-2; TRBD1 agrees at 8 bases. Looked up from germline, CDR1 is SGHRS and CDR2 is YFSETQ. The J segment lost 3 bases and the V segment lost 1 base, leaving 5 bases of the junction unmatched. The CDR3 is 16 residues long. CDR3 DNA: TGCGCCAGCAGCTTGAATGACAGGGGATACACCGGGGAGCTGTTTTTT. Its protein product is CASSLNDRGYTGELFF. Using reference TRBV5-1 and TRBJ2-2 for the parts outside the CDR3, the full variable domain is KAGVTQTPRYLIKTRGQQVTLSCSPISGHRSVSWYQQTPGQGLQFLFEYFSETQRNKGNFPGRFSGRQFSNSRSEMNVSTLELGDSALYLCASSLNDRGYTGELFFGEGSRLTVL.

This clone has only one observation. Here the CDR3 DNA reads TGTGCCAGCAGTCCTCTGAACAGGGGTAGGGAGACCCAGTACTTC. It is translated as CASSPLNRGRETQYF. The rearrangement joins TRBV6-5 to TRBJ2-5; 7 bases line up with TRBD1. CDR3 length equals 15 residues. The ends lost 5 bases at V and 5 bases at J; junction bases unmatched: 11. Germline CDR1 is MNHEY and CDR2 is SVGAGI.

The chain couples TRBV9 to TRBJ2-2; D perhaps matches TRBD2 (5 bases). The germline CDR1 and CDR2 sequences are SGDLS and YYNGEE. The CDR3 runs 13 residues. The V and J ends lost 2 bases and 5 bases respectively, with 7 bases between them. CDR3 nucleotides: TGTGCCAGCAGCGTGGACTGGACCGGGGAGCTGTTTTTT. Translation: CASSVDWTGELFF.

CDR3 loop: CASSPETSGYNEQFF. The CDR3 region has the DNA TGTGCCAGCAGCCCGGAGACTAGCGGTTACAATGAGCAGTTCTTC. This chain connects TRBV5-4 to TRBJ2-1, with 9 bases matching TRBD2. Germline trimming cut 4 bases from V and 4 bases from J; bases unmatched to any gene: 6. Germline V gene data show CDR1 as SGHNT and CDR2 as YYREEE (reference sequence). The CDR3 has 15 amino acids.

DNA of the CDR3: TGTGCCAGCAGCTTGGGAGATGAAAACACCATATATTTT. Amino acid sequence: CASSLGDENTIYF. This chain uses TRBV5-5 with TRBJ1-3; D is unclear. The CDR3 has 13 residues. V shed 0 bases and J shed 6 bases, with 7 bases lying between them. CDR1 is SGHKS and CDR2 is YYEKEE in the germline V gene (reference sequence).

The V call is TRBV7-6, the J call TRBJ2-1; a possible D gene is TRBD2 (5 bases). CDR1 is SGHVS, CDR2 FNYEAQ, per germline. This CDR3 is built from 13 residues. V lost 4 bases and J lost 6, with 10 bases in between. This chain's CDR3 is CASSSEGRNEQFF. CDR3 DNA sequence: TGTGCCAGCAGCTCCGAGGGCCGCAATGAGCAGTTCTTC.

V gene TRBV7-9 combines with J gene TRBJ2-1; D perhaps matches TRBD2 (6 bases). V shed 5 bases and J shed 4 bases, with 15 bases lying between them. Germline CDR1 and CDR2: SEHNR and FQNEAQ (reference sequence). The CDR3 sequence is 15 residues long. CDR3 nucleotides: TGTGCCAGCAGCATCGCGGGGAGTTATTACAATGAGCAGTTCTTC. It specifies CASSIAGSYYNEQFF. Full variable domain (outside the CDR3, taken from reference TRBV7-9 and TRBJ2-1): DTGVSQNPRHKITKRGQNVTFRCDPISEHNRLYWYRQTLGQGPEFLTYFQNEAQLEKSRLLSDRFSAERPKGSFSTLEIQRTEQGDSAMYLCASSIAGSYYNEQFFGPGTRLTVL.

This clone occurred a few times. The chain carries TRBV9 and TRBJ2-3; TRBD1 aligns across 9 bases. The V gene end was trimmed by 8 bases and the J gene end by 2 bases; junction bases not matched to a gene: 3. CDR1 and CDR2 from the germline V gene are SGDLS and YYNGEE. The CDR3 sequence is 13 residues long. The CDR3 loop is CASGDRDTDTQYF. In DNA form, the CDR3 reads TGTGCCAGTGGGGACAGGGACACAGATACGCAGTATTTT.

This chain joins TRBV6-5 and TRBJ2-7; TRBD1 aligns across 7 bases. The CDR3 is 13 residues long. Germline V gene data show CDR1 as MNHEY and CDR2 as SVGAGI. J lost 4 bases, V lost 7 bases, and 7 bases had no gene match. Here the CDR3 DNA reads TGTGCCAGCACTACCCGGGACAGTTACGAGCAGTACTTC. The encoded protein is CASTTRDSYEQYF.

V gene TRBV18 combines with J gene TRBJ1-1; D is possibly TRBD1 (6 bases). CDR1 and CDR2 (germline): KGHSH, LQKENI. V lost 4 bases and J lost 7, with 22 bases in between. This CDR3 has 16 residues. In nucleotides, the CDR3 is TGTGCCAGCTCACTCAAAAACCTCTACGGACAGTTTGAAGCTTTCTTT. Protein sequence: CASSLKNLYGQFEAFF.

This clone was counted a few times. The gene calls are TRBV27 and TRBJ2-7; 9 nucleotides line up with TRBD1. V was clipped by 3 bases and J by 4 bases; unmatched bases: 4. This CDR3 is 14 amino acids long. CDR1 and CDR2 (germline): MNHEY, SMNVEV (reference sequence). The CDR3 bases are TGTGCCAGCAGTTTGGGGACAGGGAGGTACGAGCAGTACTTC. Translation: CASSLGTGRYEQYF.

This clone has more than one count but fewer than ten. J is TRBJ2-1 and V is TRBV29-1, with TRBD2 matching 7 bases. V lost 1 base and J lost 7; bases outside the gene matches: 7. CDR1 is SQVTM and CDR2 is ANQGSEA in the germline V gene. The length of the CDR3 is 14 residues. The CDR3 loop reads CSVEVREANNEQFF. For the CDR3, the DNA is TGCAGCGTTGAAGTTCGGGAGGCGAATAATGAGCAGTTCTTC.

This clone was seen more than once but under ten times. This sequence joins TRBV6-5 and TRBJ1-1, with D possibly matching TRBD1 (6 bases). Looked up from germline, CDR1 is MNHEY and CDR2 is SVGAGI. The CDR3 runs 15 residues. Trimming removed 5 bases from V and 1 base from J, with 14 bases in between. The chain's CDR3 is CASSTGGGGNTEAFF. Written as DNA, the CDR3 is TGTGCCAGCAGTACTGGGGGCGGAGGGAACACTGAAGCTTTCTTT.

CDR3 nucleotide sequence: TGCAGCGTTGAGCGTTCTAGCAGGTATGAGCAGTTCTTC. It codes for CSVERSSRYEQFF. The genes are TRBV29-1 and TRBJ2-1, with a weak D call TRBD2 (5 bases). V lost 3 bases, J lost 8 bases, and 14 bases lay in between. The CDR3 covers 13 residues. Germline CDR1 SQVTM, CDR2 ANQGSEA.

CDR3 region: CASLSISGRYEQYF. The CDR3 bases are TGTGCCAGCCTATCCATAAGCGGGAGATACGAGCAGTACTTC. The gene calls are TRBV2 and TRBJ2-7; TRBD2 matches 8 bases. The CDR3 has 14 amino acids. The V segment lost 8 bases and the J segment 4 bases; nucleotides outside the gene matches: 10. Germline CDR1 and CDR2: SNHLY and FYNNEI. The full variable domain, in which reference TRBV2 and TRBJ2-7 provide the parts outside the CDR3, is EPEVTQTPSHQVTQMGQEVILRCVPISNHLYFYWYRQILGQKVEFLVSFYNNEISEKSEIFDDQFSVERPDGSNFTLKIRSTKLEDSAMYFCASLSISGRYEQYFGPGTRLTVT.

A word on this clone: Other DNA sequences in this specimen translate into the identical CDR3. V gene TRBV7-9 combines with J gene TRBJ2-5; the match to TRBD1 covers 7 bases. This CDR3 is 14 amino acids long. V dropped 5 bases and J dropped 2; count of bases not matched to a gene: 5. Germline CDR1 reads SEHNR; CDR2 reads FQNEAQ (reference sequence). The CDR3 DNA sequence: TGTGCCAGCAGCCCCCGGACAGGACAAGAGACCCAGTACTTC. Amino acids: CASSPRTGQETQYF.

The chain couples TRBV9 to TRBJ1-1; no definite D call. V was trimmed by 1 base and J by 5 bases, leaving 12 bases between them. The length of the CDR3 is 14 residues. The V gene's germline CDR1 is SGDLS and CDR2 YYNGEE. CDR3 in DNA: TGTGCCAGCAGCGTATTCCTTAGCGGAACTGAAGCTTTCTTT. Amino acid sequence: CASSVFLSGTEAFF.

The chain combines TRBV5-1 with TRBJ2-7; 11 bases are a match to TRBD2. In germline, CDR1 is SGHRS, CDR2 YFSETQ. The junction had 2 bases not matched to a gene; V was cut back by 3 bases and J by 0 bases. This CDR3 has 15 amino acids. The CDR3 DNA is TGCGCCAGCAGCTCGGGACTAGCGGTCTCCTACGAGCAGTACTTC. Protein: CASSSGLAVSYEQYF.

V and J are TRBV10-3 and TRBJ2-3, with 11 nucleotides matching TRBD2. J was trimmed by 4 bases and V by 2 bases; bases with no gene match: 8. CDR1 and CDR2 from the germline V gene are ENHRY and SYGVKD. The CDR3 is made up of 17 amino acids. CDR3 in DNA: TGTGCCATCAGTGAGGAAAAACTAGCGGGAGCGTCAGATACGCAGTATTTT. Translated: CAISEEKLAGASDTQYF.

The CDR3 here is CASSRRQGWDEKLFF. CDR3 in DNA: TGTGCCAGCAGCCGCCGCCAGGGTTGGGATGAAAAACTGTTTTTT. The chain links TRBV7-8 to TRBJ1-4; D is perhaps TRBD1 (5 bases). Trimming left V 5 bases short and J 6 bases short, with 16 bases between. This CDR3 has 15 amino acids. CDR1 SGHVS and CDR2 FQNEAQ come from the germline V gene.

A single count supports this clone. The chain is built from TRBV9 and TRBJ1-1; D perhaps matches TRBD1 (6 bases). Trimming left V 5 bases short and J 8 bases short, with 19 bases between. The CDR3 has 14 amino acids. Germline V gene lookup returns CDR1 SGDLS and CDR2 YYNGEE. CDR3 DNA: TGTGCCAGCAGTCCCTTAGGGGGGGGGCCAGAAGCTTTCTTT. It yields the protein CASSPLGGGPEAFF.

This sequence joins TRBV9 and TRBJ2-1; TRBD2 agrees at 7 bases. Germline CDR1 reads SGDLS; CDR2 reads YYNGEE. Unmatched junction bases numbered 6, after V lost 0 bases and J lost 9 bases. This CDR3 comprises 14 residues. The CDR3 sequence: CASSVASGGPEQFF. CDR3 DNA: TGTGCCAGCAGCGTAGCGTCGGGAGGTCCTGAGCAGTTCTTC. Supplemented by reference TRBV9 and TRBJ2-1, the full variable domain reads DSGVTQTPKHLITATGQRVTLRCSPRSGDLSVYWYQQSLDQGLQFLIQYYNGEERAKGNILERFSAQQFPDLHSELNLSSLELGDSALYFCASSVASGGPEQFFGPGTRLTVL.

V is TRBV7-9 and J is TRBJ1-5; a possible D gene is TRBD1 (6 bases). CDR1 is SEHNR, CDR2 FQNEAQ, per germline (reference sequence). The CDR3 covers 15 residues. Trimming took off 4 bases at V and 3 bases at J, with 13 bases between the two ends. The CDR3 DNA is TGTGCCAGCAGCTCAGGGACACAAATCAATCAGCCCCAGCATTTT. Translated: CASSSGTQINQPQHF. The full variable domain, with the rest looked up from reference TRBV7-9 and TRBJ1-5, is DTGVSQNPRHKITKRGQNVTFRCDPISEHNRLYWYRQTLGQGPEFLTYFQNEAQLEKSRLLSDRFSAERPKGSFSTLEIQRTEQGDSAMYLCASSSGTQINQPQHFGDGTRLSIL.

This clone was seen a handful of times. V is TRBV9 and J is TRBJ1-1; no definite D call. Trimming left V 4 bases short and J 7 bases short, with 14 bases between. Germline-derived CDR1 and CDR2 are SGDLS and YYNGEE. The CDR3 covers 13 residues. The chain's CDR3 is CASSPRAGIEAFF. For the CDR3, the DNA is TGTGCCAGCAGCCCCCGCGCGGGTATTGAAGCTTTCTTT.

This clone was seen just once. The chain employs TRBV19 and TRBJ1-1; 9 bases align to TRBD1. J gave up 5 bases and V 5 bases, and 9 bases lay outside the gene matches. The germline V gene has CDR1 LNHDA and CDR2 SQIVND (reference sequence). This CDR3 is 15 amino acids long. In DNA, the CDR3 is TGTGCCAGTAGTGCAACCCGGGACAGGGATACTGAAGCTTTCTTT. This translates into CASSATRDRDTEAFF.